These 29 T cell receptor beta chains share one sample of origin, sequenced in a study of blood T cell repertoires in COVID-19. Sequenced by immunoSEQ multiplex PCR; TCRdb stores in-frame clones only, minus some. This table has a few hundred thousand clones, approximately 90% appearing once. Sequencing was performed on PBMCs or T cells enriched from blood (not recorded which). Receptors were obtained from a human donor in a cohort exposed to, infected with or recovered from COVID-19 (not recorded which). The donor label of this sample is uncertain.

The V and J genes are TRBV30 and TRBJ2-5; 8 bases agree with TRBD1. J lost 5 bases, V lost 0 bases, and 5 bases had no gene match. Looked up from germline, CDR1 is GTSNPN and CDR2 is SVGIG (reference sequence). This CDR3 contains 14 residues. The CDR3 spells CAWSVTGGIETQYF. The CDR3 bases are TGTGCCTGGAGTGTAACAGGGGGTATCGAGACCCAGTACTTC.

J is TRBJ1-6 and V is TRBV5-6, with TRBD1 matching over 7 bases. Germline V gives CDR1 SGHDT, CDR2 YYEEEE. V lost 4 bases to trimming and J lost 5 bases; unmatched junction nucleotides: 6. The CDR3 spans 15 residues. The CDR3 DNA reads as TGTGCCAGCAGCCCGGGGACAGCCGATAATTCACCCCTCCACTTT. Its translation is CASSPGTADNSPLHF.

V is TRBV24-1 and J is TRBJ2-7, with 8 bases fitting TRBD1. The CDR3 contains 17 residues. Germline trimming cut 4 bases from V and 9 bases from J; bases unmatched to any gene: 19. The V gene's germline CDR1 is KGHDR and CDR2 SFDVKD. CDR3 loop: CATSDHSRGLTSPVQYF. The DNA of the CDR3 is TGTGCCACCAGTGACCATAGCAGGGGGCTCACTTCTCCGGTGCAGTACTTC.

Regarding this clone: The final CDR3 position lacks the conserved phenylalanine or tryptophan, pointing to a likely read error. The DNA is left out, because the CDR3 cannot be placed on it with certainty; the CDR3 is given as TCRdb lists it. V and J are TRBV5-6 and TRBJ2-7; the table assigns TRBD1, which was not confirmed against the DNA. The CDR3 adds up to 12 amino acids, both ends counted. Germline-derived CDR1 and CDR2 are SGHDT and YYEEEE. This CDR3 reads CASSFRAGQGTI.

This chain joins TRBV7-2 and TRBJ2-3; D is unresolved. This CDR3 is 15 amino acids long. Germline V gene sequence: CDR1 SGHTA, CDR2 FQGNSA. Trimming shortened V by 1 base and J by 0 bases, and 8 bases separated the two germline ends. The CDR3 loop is CASSLGSASTDTQYF. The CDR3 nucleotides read TGTGCCAGCAGCTTAGGGAGCGCTAGCACAGATACGCAGTATTTT.

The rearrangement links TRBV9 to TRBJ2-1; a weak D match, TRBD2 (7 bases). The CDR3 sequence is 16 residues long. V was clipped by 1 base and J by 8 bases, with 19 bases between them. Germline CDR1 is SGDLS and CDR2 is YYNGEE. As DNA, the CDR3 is TGTGCCAGCAGCGTACCCCAAAAGGGGGAGGGGGATGAGCAGTTCTTC. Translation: CASSVPQKGEGDEQFF.

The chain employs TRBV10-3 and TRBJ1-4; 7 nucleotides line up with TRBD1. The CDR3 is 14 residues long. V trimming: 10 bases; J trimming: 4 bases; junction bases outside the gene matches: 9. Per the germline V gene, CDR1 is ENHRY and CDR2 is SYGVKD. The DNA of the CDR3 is TGTGCCAGCAGAGTTGGGACAGTTAATGAAAAACTGTTTTTT. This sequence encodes CASRVGTVNEKLFF.

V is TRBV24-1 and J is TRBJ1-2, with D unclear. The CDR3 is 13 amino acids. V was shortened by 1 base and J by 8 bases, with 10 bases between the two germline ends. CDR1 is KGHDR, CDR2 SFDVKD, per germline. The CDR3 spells CATSDFPRVGYTF. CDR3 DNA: TGTGCCACCAGTGATTTCCCCCGTGTGGGCTACACCTTC.

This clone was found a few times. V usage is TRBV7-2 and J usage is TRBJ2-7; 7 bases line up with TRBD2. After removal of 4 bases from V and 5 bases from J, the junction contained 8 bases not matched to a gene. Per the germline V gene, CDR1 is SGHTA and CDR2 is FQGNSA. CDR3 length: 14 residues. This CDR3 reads CASSWGGSEDEQYF. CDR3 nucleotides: TGTGCCAGCAGCTGGGGGGGGTCCGAGGACGAGCAGTACTTC.

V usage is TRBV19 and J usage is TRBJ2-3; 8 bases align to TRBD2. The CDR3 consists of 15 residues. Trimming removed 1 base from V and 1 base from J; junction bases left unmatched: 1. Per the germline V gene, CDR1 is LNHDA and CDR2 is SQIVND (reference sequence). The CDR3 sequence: CASSIGSGGTDTQYF. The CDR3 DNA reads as TGTGCCAGTAGTATAGGTAGCGGGGGCACAGATACGCAGTATTTT.

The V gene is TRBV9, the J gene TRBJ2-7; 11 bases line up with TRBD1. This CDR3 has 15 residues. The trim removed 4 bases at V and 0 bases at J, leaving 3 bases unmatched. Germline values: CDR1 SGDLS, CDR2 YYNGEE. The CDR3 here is CASSLGTGGSYEQYF. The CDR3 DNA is TGTGCCAGCAGCTTGGGGACAGGGGGCTCCTACGAGCAGTACTTC.

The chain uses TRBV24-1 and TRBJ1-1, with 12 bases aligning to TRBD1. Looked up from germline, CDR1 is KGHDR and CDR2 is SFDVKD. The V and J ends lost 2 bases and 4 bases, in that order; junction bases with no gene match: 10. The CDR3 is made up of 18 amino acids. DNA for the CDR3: TGTGCCACCAGTGATTCCCCGGGACAGGGGGCGGCGGGCACTGAAGCTTTCTTT. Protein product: CATSDSPGQGAAGTEAFF.

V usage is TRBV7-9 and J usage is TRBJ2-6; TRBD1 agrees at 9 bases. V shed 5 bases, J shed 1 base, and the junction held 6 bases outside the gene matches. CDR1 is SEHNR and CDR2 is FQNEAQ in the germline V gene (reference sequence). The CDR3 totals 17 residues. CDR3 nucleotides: TGTGCCAGCAGCGCTACAGGGGGCAGATCTGGGGCCAACGTCCTGACTTTC. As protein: CASSATGGRSGANVLTF.

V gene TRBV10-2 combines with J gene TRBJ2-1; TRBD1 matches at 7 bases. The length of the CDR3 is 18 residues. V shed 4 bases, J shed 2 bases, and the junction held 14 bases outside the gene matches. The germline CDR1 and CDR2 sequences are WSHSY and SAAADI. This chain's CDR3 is CASSVGRGRRSTYNEQFF. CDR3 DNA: TGCGCCAGCAGTGTCGGCAGGGGGAGAAGATCCACCTACAATGAGCAGTTCTTC.

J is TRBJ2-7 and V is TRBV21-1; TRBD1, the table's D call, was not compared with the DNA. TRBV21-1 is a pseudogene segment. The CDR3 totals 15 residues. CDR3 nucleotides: TGTGCCAGCAGCAAGGCGACAGCCTCACAGTACGAGCAGTACTTC. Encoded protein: CASSKATASQYEQYF.

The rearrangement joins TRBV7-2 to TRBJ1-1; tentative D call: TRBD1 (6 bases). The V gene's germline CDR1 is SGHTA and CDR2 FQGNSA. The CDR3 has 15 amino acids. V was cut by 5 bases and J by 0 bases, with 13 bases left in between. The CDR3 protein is CASSLWDNLNTEAFF. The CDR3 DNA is TGTGCCAGCAGCCTATGGGACAACTTGAACACTGAAGCTTTCTTT. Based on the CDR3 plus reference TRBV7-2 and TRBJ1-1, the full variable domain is GAGVSQSPSNKVTEKGKDVELRCDPISGHTALYWYRQSLGQGLEFLIYFQGNSAPDKSGLPSDRFSAERTGGSVSTLTIQRTQQEDSAVYLCASSLWDNLNTEAFFGQGTRLTVV.

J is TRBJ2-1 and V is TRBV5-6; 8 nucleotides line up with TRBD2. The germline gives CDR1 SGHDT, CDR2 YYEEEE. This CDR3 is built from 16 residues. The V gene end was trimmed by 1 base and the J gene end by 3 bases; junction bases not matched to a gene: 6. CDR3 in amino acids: CASSLLAGGIYNEQFF. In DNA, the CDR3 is TGTGCCAGCAGCTTGCTAGCGGGTGGTATCTACAATGAGCAGTTCTTC.

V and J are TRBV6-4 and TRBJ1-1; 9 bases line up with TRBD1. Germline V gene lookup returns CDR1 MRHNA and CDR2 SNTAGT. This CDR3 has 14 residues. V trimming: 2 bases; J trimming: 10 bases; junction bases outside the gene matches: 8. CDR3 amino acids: CASSDGGQGSGAFF. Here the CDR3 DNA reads TGTGCCAGCAGTGACGGGGGACAGGGTAGCGGAGCTTTCTTT.

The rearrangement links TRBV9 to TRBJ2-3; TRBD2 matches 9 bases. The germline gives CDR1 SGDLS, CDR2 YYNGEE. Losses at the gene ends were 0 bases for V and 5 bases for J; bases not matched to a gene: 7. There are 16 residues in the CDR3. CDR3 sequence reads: CASSVGGLAGRDTQYF. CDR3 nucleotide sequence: TGTGCCAGCAGCGTAGGAGGCCTAGCGGGGAGAGATACGCAGTATTTT. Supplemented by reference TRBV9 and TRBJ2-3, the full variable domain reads DSGVTQTPKHLITATGQRVTLRCSPRSGDLSVYWYQQSLDQGLQFLIQYYNGEERAKGNILERFSAQQFPDLHSELNLSSLELGDSALYFCASSVGGLAGRDTQYFGPGTRLTVL.

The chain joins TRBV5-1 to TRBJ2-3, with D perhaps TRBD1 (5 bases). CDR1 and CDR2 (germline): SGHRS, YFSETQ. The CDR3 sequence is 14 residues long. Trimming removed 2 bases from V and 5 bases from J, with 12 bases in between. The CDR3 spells CASSFRQTGDTQYF. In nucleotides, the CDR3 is TGCGCCAGCAGCTTTAGACAGACTGGAGATACGCAGTATTTT.

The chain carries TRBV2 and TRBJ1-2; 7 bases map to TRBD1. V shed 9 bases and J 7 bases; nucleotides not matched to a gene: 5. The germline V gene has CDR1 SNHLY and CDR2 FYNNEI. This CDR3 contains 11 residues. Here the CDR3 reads CASDYRGGYTF. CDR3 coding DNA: TGTGCCAGTGACTACAGGGGTGGCTACACCTTC.

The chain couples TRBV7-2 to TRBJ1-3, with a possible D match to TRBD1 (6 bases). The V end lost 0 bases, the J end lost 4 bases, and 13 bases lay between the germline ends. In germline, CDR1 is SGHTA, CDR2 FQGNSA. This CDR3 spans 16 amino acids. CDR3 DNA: TGTGCCAGCAGCTTAGCGGGGAAGGGGGTCGGAAACACCATATATTTT. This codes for CASSLAGKGVGNTIYF. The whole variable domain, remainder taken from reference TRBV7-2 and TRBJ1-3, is GAGVSQSPSNKVTEKGKDVELRCDPISGHTALYWYRQSLGQGLEFLIYFQGNSAPDKSGLPSDRFSAERTGGSVSTLTIQRTQQEDSAVYLCASSLAGKGVGNTIYFGEGSWLTVV.

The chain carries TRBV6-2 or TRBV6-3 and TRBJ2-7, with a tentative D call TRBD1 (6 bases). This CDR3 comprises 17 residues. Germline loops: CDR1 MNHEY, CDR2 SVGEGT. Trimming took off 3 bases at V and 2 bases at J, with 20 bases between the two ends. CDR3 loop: CASSYSGLGARAYEQYF. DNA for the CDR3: TGTGCCAGCAGTTATTCAGGCTTGGGGGCGCGGGCCTACGAGCAGTACTTC.

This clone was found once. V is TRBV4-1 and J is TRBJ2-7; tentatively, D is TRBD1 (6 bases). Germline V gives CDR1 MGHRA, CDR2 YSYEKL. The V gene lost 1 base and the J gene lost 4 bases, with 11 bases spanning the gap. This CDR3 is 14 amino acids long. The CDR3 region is CASSQGDTLYEQYF. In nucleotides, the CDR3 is TGCGCCAGCAGCCAAGGGGACACACTATACGAGCAGTACTTC.

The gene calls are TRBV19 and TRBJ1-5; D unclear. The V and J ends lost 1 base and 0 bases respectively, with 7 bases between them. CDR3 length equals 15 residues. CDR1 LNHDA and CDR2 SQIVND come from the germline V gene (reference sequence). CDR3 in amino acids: CASSIGAPSNQPQHF. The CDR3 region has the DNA TGTGCCAGTAGTATAGGGGCCCCTAGCAATCAGCCCCAGCATTTT.

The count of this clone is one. This CDR3 is CSASQAGQVEQYF. In nucleotides, the CDR3 is TGCAGTGCTAGTCAGGCGGGGCAGGTCGAGCAGTACTTC. The rearrangement joins TRBV20-1 to TRBJ2-7, with a weak D call TRBD2 (6 bases). CDR3 length equals 13 residues. Germline CDR1 is DFQATT and CDR2 is SNEGSKA (reference sequence). Trimming pared 3 bases from V and 6 bases from J, leaving 15 bases between.

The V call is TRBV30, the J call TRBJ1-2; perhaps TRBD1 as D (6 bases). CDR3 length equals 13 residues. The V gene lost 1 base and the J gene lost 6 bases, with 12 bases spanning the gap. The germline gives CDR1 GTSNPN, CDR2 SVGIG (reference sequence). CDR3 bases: TGTGCCTGGAGTGGTTACAGGGAAGATGGCTACACCTTC. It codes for CAWSGYREDGYTF.

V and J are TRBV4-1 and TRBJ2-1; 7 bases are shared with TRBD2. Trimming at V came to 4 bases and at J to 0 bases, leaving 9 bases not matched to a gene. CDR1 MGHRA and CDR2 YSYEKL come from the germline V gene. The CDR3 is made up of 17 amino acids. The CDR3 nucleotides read TGCGCCAGCAGCCTTTATAGCGGGTTCAGCTCCTACAATGAGCAGTTCTTC. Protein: CASSLYSGFSSYNEQFF.

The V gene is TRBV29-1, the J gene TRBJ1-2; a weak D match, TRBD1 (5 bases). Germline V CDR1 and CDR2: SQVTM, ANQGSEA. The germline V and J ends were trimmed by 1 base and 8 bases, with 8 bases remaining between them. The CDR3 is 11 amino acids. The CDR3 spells CSVEGKGGYTF. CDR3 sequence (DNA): TGCAGCGTTGAAGGGAAGGGGGGCTACACCTTC.